These T cell receptor beta chains were read from a single sample in a study of T cell responses to AZD1222 COVID-19 vaccine. TCRdb's table, derived via immunoSEQ multiplex PCR, lists solely in-frame clones and lacks some. The sample has some 120,000 clones; approximately 85% are singletons. Material: peripheral blood, obtained on day 0 of AZD1222 vaccination. The origin of the receptors is an adult in good health. The CDR3 runs from the conserved cysteine through the conserved F or W. D genes are given only for firm matches.

cdr3_aa	cdr3_nt	d_call	j_call	v_call
CASSPGQGNEQFF	TGTGCCAGCTCACCTGGGCAGGGCAATGAGCAGTTCTTC	.	TRBJ2-1	TRBV18
CASSTQGRDTEAFF	TGTGCCAGCAGCACACAGGGGAGGGACACTGAAGCTTTCTTT	TRBD1	TRBJ1-1	TRBV3-1/TRBV3-2
CASSEKGRGLGGYTF	TGTGCCAGCAGTGAGAAGGGCAGGGGATTGGGTGGCTACACCTTC	.	TRBJ1-2	TRBV2
CASSSAAGALTTNEKLFF	TGTGCCAGCAGTTCCGCAGCAGGGGCCCTCACAACTAATGAAAAACTGTTTTTT	.	TRBJ1-4	TRBV28
CASSLWAGTEAFF	TGTGCCAGCAGCCTTTGGGCCGGCACTGAAGCTTTCTTT	.	TRBJ1-1	TRBV7-2
CASSPRGGDTQYF	TGTGCCAGCTCACCAAGGGGAGGGGATACGCAGTATTTT	TRBD2	TRBJ2-3	TRBV18
CASSVWGSGNTIYF	TGTGCCAGCAGCGTATGGGGTTCTGGAAACACCATATATTTT	.	TRBJ1-3	TRBV9
CASSLLGSTYEQYF	TGTGCCAGCAGCTTGCTGGGGTCAACCTACGAGCAGTACTTC	.	TRBJ2-7	TRBV5-5
CASSLARSPLGGELFF	TGTGCCAGCAGCTTGGCTCGGAGCCCTCTCGGGGGGGAGCTGTTTTTT	.	TRBJ2-2	TRBV7-8
CASSPSVNQPQHF	TGTGCCAGCTCACCGAGCGTAAATCAGCCCCAGCATTTT	.	TRBJ1-5	TRBV18
CASSESAGQFTEAFF	TGTGCCAGCAGTGAAAGTGCGGGACAGTTCACTGAAGCTTTCTTT	TRBD1	TRBJ1-1	TRBV6-1
CASSLIGTDTQYF	TGTGCCAGCAGTTTAATCGGCACAGATACGCAGTATTTT	.	TRBJ2-3	TRBV12-3/TRBV12-4
CASSFIPGQHEKLFF	TGCGCCAGCAGCTTCATCCCGGGACAACATGAAAAACTGTTTTTT	.	TRBJ1-4	TRBV5-1
CASSRGQGRSGELFF	TGTGCCAGCAGCCGGGGACAGGGTCGGTCCGGGGAGCTGTTTTTT	TRBD1	TRBJ2-2	TRBV3-1/TRBV3-2
CAWPGSSRDGGRYTF	TGTGCCTGGCCGGGGTCCAGCCGCGACGGGGGGCGCTACACCTTC	.	TRBJ1-2	TRBV30
CASSLLQNYNEQFF	TGTGCCAGCAGTTTACTACAGAACTACAATGAGCAGTTCTTC	.	TRBJ2-1	TRBV27
CASSSRGRGGYTF	TGTGCCAGCAGCAGCAGGGGGCGCGGTGGCTACACCTTC	TRBD1	TRBJ1-2	TRBV27